These 28 T cell receptor beta chains were all obtained from the same sample, sequenced in a study of cytomegalovirus exposure and HLA in healthy donors (dated by TCRdb to between 2016 and 2019). Receptors were amplified or captured by the immunoSEQ multiplex PCR assay. A mixture of 60 forward primers for TCR Vbeta segments and 13 reverse primers for TCR Jbeta segments was used in the multiplex PCR. As stored in TCRdb, this immuneACCESS dataset retains in-frame rearrangements with V and J assigned. A fraction of the clones does not appear; measured against another copy, unresolved V genes explain less than half of the discrepancy, and the remainder lacks a known reason. This sample has under 200,000 clones in its table, and roughly 82% of those were observed once. In total, the top ten clones hold 5% to 7% of the sample. Sequencing was performed on PBMCs. Every receptor here comes from a man in his fifties or sixties in good health and CMV-seropositive.

At least ten counts were recorded for this clone. The chain employs TRBV27 and TRBJ1-1; possible D gene TRBD1, 6 bases. The CDR3 is made up of 15 amino acids. CDR1 and CDR2 (germline): MNHEY, SMNVEV (reference sequence). V dropped 3 bases and J dropped 1 base, with 12 bases sitting between them. This CDR3 is CASSFSGTPNTEAFF. The CDR3 DNA sequence: TGTGCCAGCAGTTTTTCCGGGACACCGAACACTGAAGCTTTCTTT.

The chain combines TRBV10-2 with TRBJ2-7; 8 positions match TRBD2. V dropped 4 bases and J dropped 4; count of bases not matched to a gene: 6. The CDR3 spans 14 residues. Germline CDR1 reads WSHSY; CDR2 reads SAAADI. CDR3 loop: CASSVTSGPYEQYV. In DNA form, the CDR3 reads TGCGCCAGCAGTGTTACTAGCGGTCCTTACGAGCAGTACGTC.

This clone was recorded once. The chain is built from TRBV4-1 and TRBJ1-1; a possible D gene is TRBD1 (5 bases). CDR3 size: 14 residues. Germline assignment: CDR1 MGHRA and CDR2 YSYEKL. Deletions cut 1 base from V and 1 base from J, with 7 bases between. The CDR3 loop reads CASSQGQGNTEAFF. The CDR3 DNA reads as TGCGCCAGCAGCCAAGGTCAGGGGAACACTGAAGCTTTCTTT.

The rearrangement links TRBV9 to TRBJ1-6; perhaps TRBD1 as D (5 bases). Germline loops: CDR1 SGDLS, CDR2 YYNGEE. Trimming stripped 0 bases from V and 8 bases from J, with 9 bases between. The CDR3 is 14 residues long. CDR3 region: CASSVAQVDSPLHF. Written as DNA, the CDR3 is TGTGCCAGCAGCGTAGCACAGGTTGATTCACCCCTCCACTTT.

The chain combines TRBV11-2 with TRBJ2-3; 8 bases are shared with TRBD2. V shed 5 bases, J shed 4 bases, and the junction held 8 bases outside the gene matches. CDR3 size: 15 residues. The germline gives CDR1 SGHAT, CDR2 FQNNGV. For the CDR3, the DNA is TGTGCCAGCAGCCCTAGCGGGTCCGTCGCAGATACGCAGTATTTT. It is translated as CASSPSGSVADTQYF.

This sequence joins TRBV5-1 and TRBJ1-1; 8 bases are shared with TRBD1. Germline V lookup: CDR1 SGHRS, CDR2 YFSETQ. This CDR3 has 14 residues. Germline trimming cut 5 bases from V and 1 base from J; bases unmatched to any gene: 4. The CDR3 reads CASRVQGANTEAFF. CDR3 sequence (DNA): TGCGCCAGCAGGGTCCAGGGGGCGAACACTGAAGCTTTCTTT.

The rearrangement uses TRBV19 and TRBJ2-1; D unclear. There are 15 residues in the CDR3. The germline V gene encodes CDR1 LNHDA and CDR2 SQIVND (reference sequence). Trimming took 3 bases from V and 8 from J, leaving 17 bases between them. In nucleotides, the CDR3 is TGTGCCAGTAGTATGTACTCGCCCTTTCAGGATGAGCAGTTCTTC. It is translated as CASSMYSPFQDEQFF.

The CDR3 DNA sequence: TGTGCCAGCAGCCGGGGGGGAGGTACCAATGAGCAGTTCTTC. This gives the protein CASSRGGGTNEQFF. The chain recombines TRBV4-2 with TRBJ2-1; the match to TRBD2 covers 7 bases. The trim removed 4 bases at V and 6 bases at J, leaving 6 bases unmatched. Germline V gives CDR1 LGHNA, CDR2 YNFKEQ. This CDR3 region has 14 residues.

The CDR3 DNA follows: TGCGCCAGCAGTGTGGGGGCCCAAGAGACCCAGTACTTC. Its protein product is CASSVGAQETQYF. The chain links TRBV10-2 to TRBJ2-5, with TRBD1 as a possible D gene (6 bases). Germline V gene sequence: CDR1 WSHSY, CDR2 SAAADI. The CDR3 loop spans 13 amino acids. The V and J ends lost 4 bases and 1 base respectively, with 7 bases between them.

The chain carries TRBV19 and TRBJ1-2; 8 bases are a match to TRBD1. Losses at the gene ends were 6 bases for V and 8 bases for J; bases not matched to a gene: 11. CDR1 is LNHDA, CDR2 SQIVND, per germline (reference sequence). The CDR3 totals 14 residues. CDR3 sequence reads: CASSFDQGAWGYTF. The CDR3 DNA reads TGTGCCAGTAGCTTTGACCAGGGGGCCTGGGGCTACACCTTC.

The chain is built from TRBV29-1 and TRBJ1-4; D remains ambiguous. Trimming removed 5 bases at V and 5 bases at J, with 9 bases between. The CDR3 sequence is 12 residues long. Germline CDR1 reads SQVTM; CDR2 reads ANQGSEA. CDR3 bases: TGCAGCGTTACATCAGGCAATGAAAAACTGTTTTTT. Encoded protein: CSVTSGNEKLFF.

CDR3 nucleotide sequence: TGTGCCAGCAGTTACTCTCTAACTAGGTACAATGAGCAGTTCTTC. Translated: CASSYSLTRYNEQFF. The chain carries TRBV6-5 and TRBJ2-1, with a tentative D call TRBD2 (5 bases). Per the germline V gene, CDR1 is MNHEY and CDR2 is SVGAGI. This CDR3 spans 15 amino acids. The V gene lost 0 bases and the J gene lost 4 bases, with 10 bases spanning the gap.

The genes are TRBV7-6 and TRBJ2-1; D is possibly TRBD2 (5 bases). Germline CDR1 reads SGHVS; CDR2 reads FNYEAQ. CDR3 length: 15 residues. The ends were cut back, 2 bases at V and 1 base at J, with 9 bases in the middle. The CDR3 protein is CASSLISGSYNEQFF. CDR3 sequence (DNA): TGTGCCAGCAGCTTAATCAGCGGTTCCTACAATGAGCAGTTCTTC.

The chain has TRBV7-2 and TRBJ2-7, with D possibly being TRBD1 (6 bases). With 3 bases removed from V and 3 bases from J, the gap between germline ends came to 6 bases. The CDR3 has 12 residues. CDR1 is SGHTA, CDR2 FQGNSA, per germline. The CDR3 loop is CASSFRGYEQYF. CDR3 sequence (DNA): TGTGCCAGCAGCTTCAGGGGCTACGAGCAGTACTTC.

The table lists this clone with a count of one. This sequence joins TRBV5-4 and TRBJ1-1; no firm D call. CDR3 size: 13 residues. The V gene's germline CDR1 is SGHNT and CDR2 YYREEE (reference sequence). Trimming took 0 bases from V and 7 from J, leaving 10 bases between them. The CDR3 sequence is CASSLGESREAFF. The DNA for the CDR3 is TGTGCCAGCAGCTTGGGAGAGTCACGTGAAGCTTTCTTT. Together with reference TRBV5-4 and TRBJ1-1, the CDR3 gives the full variable domain: ETGVTQSPTHLIKTRGQQVTLRCSSQSGHNTVSWYQQALGQGPQFIFQYYREEENGRGNFPPRFSGLQFPNYSSELNVNALELDDSALYLCASSLGESREAFFGQGTRLTVV.

This clone was counted a single time. The chain recombines TRBV2 with TRBJ2-5; weak D call: TRBD1 (5 bases). Between the trimmed V and J ends, which lost 1 base and 5 bases, there was a span of 11 bases. Germline CDR1 is SNHLY and CDR2 is FYNNEI. This CDR3 is 14 amino acids long. This CDR3 is CASSEGQGLETQYF. The CDR3 DNA follows: TGTGCCAGCAGTGAAGGTCAGGGCCTGGAGACCCAGTACTTC.

The chain uses TRBV6-1 and TRBJ2-5, with D maybe TRBD2 (6 bases). With 2 bases removed from V and 4 bases from J, the gap between germline ends came to 14 bases. This CDR3 comprises 15 residues. In germline, CDR1 is MNHNS, CDR2 SASEGT. The CDR3 loop is CASSESTSGVETQYF. DNA of the CDR3: TGTGCCAGCAGTGAAAGCACGTCGGGAGTAGAGACCCAGTACTTC.

J is TRBJ1-4 and V is TRBV9; perhaps TRBD1 as D (6 bases). Germline-derived CDR1 and CDR2 are SGDLS and YYNGEE. The CDR3 is 15 amino acids. The germline V and J ends were trimmed by 2 bases and 2 bases, with 10 bases remaining between them. The CDR3 bases are TGTGCCAGCAGCGTCACAGGGCTTACTAATGAAAAACTGTTTTTT. This codes for CASSVTGLTNEKLFF. The entire variable domain, with the rest obtained from reference TRBV9 and TRBJ1-4, is as follows: DSGVTQTPKHLITATGQRVTLRCSPRSGDLSVYWYQQSLDQGLQFLIQYYNGEERAKGNILERFSAQQFPDLHSELNLSSLELGDSALYFCASSVTGLTNEKLFFGSGTQLSVL.

This chain connects TRBV2 to TRBJ1-5; D ambiguous. The length of the CDR3 is 18 residues. Trimming pared 0 bases from V and 6 bases from J, leaving 21 bases between. CDR1 is SNHLY, CDR2 FYNNEI, per germline. The CDR3 region is CASSEAPRAGRSAQPQHF. CDR3 bases: TGTGCCAGCAGTGAAGCGCCCCGGGCGGGCAGGTCGGCTCAGCCCCAGCATTTT.

The rearrangement uses TRBV4-1 and TRBJ2-2, with D maybe TRBD2 (5 bases). Trimming took off 2 bases at V and 1 base at J, with 14 bases between the two ends. Germline CDR1 is MGHRA and CDR2 is YSYEKL. The CDR3 has 17 amino acids. CDR3 nucleotide sequence: TGCGCCAGCAGCCAACTCGAGCTAGCCGTGAACACCGGGGAGCTGTTTTTT. Residues: CASSQLELAVNTGELFF.

The chain combines TRBV6-1 with TRBJ2-7; 8 bases are shared with TRBD1. CDR1 and CDR2 from the germline V gene are MNHNS and SASEGT. Losses at the gene ends were 6 bases for V and 5 bases for J; bases not matched to a gene: 3. The CDR3 consists of 12 residues. The DNA for the CDR3 is TGTGCCAGCAGGGACAGGGTAGACGAGCAGTACTTC. Protein product: CASRDRVDEQYF.

The chain recombines TRBV6-6 with TRBJ2-2, with 9 bases fitting TRBD1. This CDR3 is 16 amino acids long. Losses at the gene ends were 7 bases for V and 7 bases for J; bases not matched to a gene: 13. Germline-derived CDR1 and CDR2 are MNHNY and SVGAGI (reference sequence). The chain's CDR3 is CASTVTGGVKDGELFF. In DNA form, the CDR3 reads TGTGCCAGCACCGTAACAGGGGGCGTTAAGGACGGGGAGCTGTTTTTT.

The rearrangement uses TRBV27 and TRBJ2-1, with 8 bases that match TRBD2. V dropped 6 bases and J dropped 5; count of bases not matched to a gene: 9. Per germline, CDR1 MNHEY and CDR2 SMNVEV (reference sequence). CDR3 length: 15 residues. Here the CDR3 DNA reads TGTGCCAGCAGGATCAGCGGGAGTTTACACAATGAGCAGTTCTTC. Its translation: CASRISGSLHNEQFF.

The genes are TRBV27 and TRBJ1-5; D possibly corresponds to TRBD1 (5 bases). Germline loops: CDR1 MNHEY, CDR2 SMNVEV (reference sequence). This CDR3 contains 14 residues. Deletions cut 1 base from V and 3 bases from J, with 7 bases between. In DNA, the CDR3 is TGTGCCAGCAGTTTATACAGGACCAATCAGCCCCAGCATTTT. This translates into CASSLYRTNQPQHF.

CDR3 residues: CSVSANEKLFF. The DNA of the CDR3 is TGCAGCGTTTCTGCTAATGAAAAACTGTTTTTT. The gene calls are TRBV29-1 and TRBJ1-4; no firm D call. The V gene's germline CDR1 is SQVTM and CDR2 ANQGSEA. The CDR3 has 11 amino acids. V was pared by 5 bases and J by 3 bases, with 4 bases between. Looking up the rest from reference TRBV29-1 and TRBJ1-4 gives the full variable domain: SAVISQKPSRDICQRGTSLTIQCQVDSQVTMMFWYRQQPGQSLTLIATANQGSEATYESGFVIDKFPISRPNLTFSTLTVSNMSPEDSSIYLCSVSANEKLFFGSGTQLSVL.

CDR3 loop: CASRPGALNEQFF. The CDR3 nucleotides are TGTGCCAGTCGCCCTGGGGCTCTCAATGAGCAGTTCTTC. This chain uses TRBV7-9 with TRBJ2-1; D perhaps matches TRBD1 (5 bases). The V and J ends lost 9 bases and 6 bases respectively, with 15 bases between them. From germline, CDR1 is SEHNR and CDR2 FQNEAQ (reference sequence). The CDR3 is 13 amino acids.

A remark on this clone: Other DNA sequences in the same sample also yield this CDR3. The chain joins TRBV18 to TRBJ2-1, with D perhaps matching TRBD1 (6 bases). This CDR3 contains 15 residues. Germline assignment: CDR1 KGHSH and CDR2 LQKENI. V lost 8 bases to trimming and J lost 5 bases, with 19 bases between them. The chain's CDR3 is CASPKSDRDNNEQFF. CDR3 nucleotides: TGTGCCAGCCCTAAATCGGACAGAGATAACAATGAGCAGTTCTTC.

This sequence joins TRBV20-1 and TRBJ2-7, with a possible D match to TRBD2 (5 bases). V lost 7 bases and J lost 3, with 10 bases in between. CDR1 is DFQATT and CDR2 is SNEGSKA in the germline V gene (reference sequence). The CDR3 consists of 11 residues. CDR3 DNA sequence: TGCAGTGTTCATAGCGTCTACGAGCAGTACGTC. Translated: CSVHSVYEQYV.